This passage covers 4 T cell receptor beta chains from one sample sequenced in a study of lymphopenia after photon versus proton radiotherapy. Assay: immunoSEQ multiplex PCR; the TCRdb copy retains only in-frame clones and omits some. The data contain 65,000 to 85,000 clones, around 90% of them singletons. The specimen was peripheral blood, collected from a patient treated with photon-based radiotherapy. These TCRs come from a woman aged 40 to 50 with cholangiocarcinoma.

J is TRBJ1-3 and V is TRBV4-1; D remains unclear. Per the germline V gene, CDR1 is MGHRA and CDR2 is YSYEKL. V was cut by 4 bases and J by 0 bases, with 13 bases left in between. This CDR3 has 16 residues. The CDR3 reads CASSRQLPSSGNTIYF. As DNA, the CDR3 is TGCGCCAGCAGCCGCCAGCTGCCGAGCTCTGGAAACACCATATATTTT.

This sequence joins TRBV7-3 and TRBJ2-1, with D maybe TRBD1 (6 bases). Trimming left V 0 bases short and J 9 bases short, with 9 bases between. The CDR3 runs 13 residues. CDR1 SGHTA and CDR2 FQGTGA come from the germline V gene. CDR3 region: CASSLTGGAEQFF. For the CDR3, the DNA is TGTGCCAGCAGCTTAACAGGGGGAGCTGAGCAGTTCTTC.

In DNA, the CDR3 is TGTGCCAGCAGTGAGGCCGGGACAGGGGCCCTAGATACGCAGTATTTT. Protein sequence: CASSEAGTGALDTQYF. V is TRBV6-4 and J is TRBJ2-3; 10 bases agree with TRBD1. The V gene's germline CDR1 is MRHNA and CDR2 SNTAGT. This CDR3 region has 16 residues. V lost 3 bases, J lost 5 bases, and 8 bases stayed unmatched.

The chain has TRBV30 and TRBJ2-3, with 7 nucleotides matching TRBD2. CDR1 is GTSNPN and CDR2 is SVGIG in the germline V gene (reference sequence). With V trimmed by 3 bases and J by 6 bases, 9 bases remained unmatched. This CDR3 has 14 residues. The CDR3 DNA reads as TGTGCCTGGAGCCTCGGCGGGAGTTCGGATACGCAGTATTTT. It encodes CAWSLGGSSDTQYF.